The sample holds a few counts of the clone carrying this TCR beta chain. Its antigen is currently unknown. CD4+ naive, central memory, regulatory and stem cell-like memory cells were sorted via CD45RO/CCR7/CD25/CD127/CD95/CD27. The CDR3 extends over 14 amino acids. V lost 0 bases and J 2 bases, leaving 8 bases between the germline ends. In germline, CDR1 is SGDLS, CDR2 YYNGEE. The authors reverse transcribed all of the isolated RNA, so sequencing captured expressed TCRB transcripts. The assay was immunoSEQ multiplex PCR, and TCRdb's table has in-frame clones only and misses some. The sample holds hundreds of thousands of clones, about 29% seen once. The data were taken from a study of beta chain features in type 1 diabetes. Study conclusions and caveats: Here, the possible influence of HLA type (on TCRB rearrangement) remained unresolved.

The rearrangement uses TRBV9 and TRBJ2-5; D is unresolved. The sequence derives from a man aged 18 to 35 in good health. The sequencing sample was made of naive CD4+ T cells from blood. In nucleotides, the CDR3 is TGTGCCAGCAGCGTAGAGGCACATCAAGAGACCCAGTACTTC. This gives the protein CASSVEAHQETQYF.